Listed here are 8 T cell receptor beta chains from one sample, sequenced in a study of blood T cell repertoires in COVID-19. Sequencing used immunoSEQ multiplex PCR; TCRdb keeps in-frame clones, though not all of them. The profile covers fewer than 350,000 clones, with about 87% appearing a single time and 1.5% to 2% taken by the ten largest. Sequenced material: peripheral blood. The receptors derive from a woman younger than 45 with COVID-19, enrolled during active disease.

The DNA of the CDR3 is TGTGCCAGCAGCCCTCCTAGACAGGGGGCCTATGGCTACACCTTC. Translating gives CASSPPRQGAYGYTF. The rearrangement joins TRBV7-2 to TRBJ1-2; 10 bases line up with TRBD1. The CDR3 loop spans 15 amino acids. Germline CDR1 SGHTA, CDR2 FQGNSA. Trimming took 5 bases from V and 4 from J; bases not matched to a gene: 7.

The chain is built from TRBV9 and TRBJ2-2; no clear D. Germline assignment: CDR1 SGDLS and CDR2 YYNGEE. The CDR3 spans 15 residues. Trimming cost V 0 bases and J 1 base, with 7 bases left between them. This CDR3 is CASSVEGGNTGELFF. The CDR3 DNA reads TGTGCCAGCAGCGTAGAAGGCGGGAACACCGGGGAGCTGTTTTTT.

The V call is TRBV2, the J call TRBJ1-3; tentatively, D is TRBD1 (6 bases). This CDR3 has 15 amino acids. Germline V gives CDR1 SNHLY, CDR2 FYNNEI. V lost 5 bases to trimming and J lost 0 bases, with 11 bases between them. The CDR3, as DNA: TGTGCCAGCAGTCGACAGGACCTCTCTGGAAACACCATATATTTT. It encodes CASSRQDLSGNTIYF.

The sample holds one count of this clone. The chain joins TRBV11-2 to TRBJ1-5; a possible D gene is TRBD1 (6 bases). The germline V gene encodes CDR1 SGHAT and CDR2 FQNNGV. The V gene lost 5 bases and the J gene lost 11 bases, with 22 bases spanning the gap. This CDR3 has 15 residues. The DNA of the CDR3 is TGTGCCAGCAGCCGCAACAACCAGGGGCCCACGGCCCAGCATTTT. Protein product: CASSRNNQGPTAQHF.

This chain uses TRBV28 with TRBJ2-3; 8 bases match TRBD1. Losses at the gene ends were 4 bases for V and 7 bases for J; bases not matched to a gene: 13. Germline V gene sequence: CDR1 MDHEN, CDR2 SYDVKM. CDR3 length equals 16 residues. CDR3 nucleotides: TGTGCCAGCAGTTCCCCCGGGACAGGTAGTAGACATACGCAGTATTTT. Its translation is CASSSPGTGSRHTQYF. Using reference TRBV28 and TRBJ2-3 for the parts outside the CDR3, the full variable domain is DVKVTQSSRYLVKRTGEKVFLECVQDMDHENMFWYRQDPGLGLRLIYFSYDVKMKEKGDIPEGYSVSREKKERFSLILESASTNQTSMYLCASSSPGTGSRHTQYFGPGTRLTVL.

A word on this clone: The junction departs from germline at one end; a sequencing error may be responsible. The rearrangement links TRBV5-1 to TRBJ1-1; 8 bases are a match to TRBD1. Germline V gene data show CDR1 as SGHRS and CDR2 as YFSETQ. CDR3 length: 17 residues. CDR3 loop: CASSPAGQGIGNAEAFF. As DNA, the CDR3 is TGCGCCAGCAGTCCCGCCGGACAGGGTATTGGGAACGCTGAAGCTTTCTTT.

CDR3 loop: CASSLEGFYGYTF. In DNA form, the CDR3 reads TGTGCCAGCAGCTTAGAGGGGTTCTATGGCTACACCTTC. J is TRBJ1-2 and V is TRBV7-2; TRBD1 might be the D (5 bases). Germline V gene lookup returns CDR1 SGHTA and CDR2 FQGNSA. This CDR3 comprises 13 residues. Deletions cut 1 base from V and 4 bases from J, with 7 bases between.

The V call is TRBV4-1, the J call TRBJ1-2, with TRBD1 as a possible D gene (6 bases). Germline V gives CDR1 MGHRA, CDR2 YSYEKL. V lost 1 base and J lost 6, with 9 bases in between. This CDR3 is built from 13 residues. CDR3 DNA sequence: TGCGCCAGCAGCCAAGTAGGGGGGGATGGCTACACCTTC. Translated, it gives CASSQVGGDGYTF.